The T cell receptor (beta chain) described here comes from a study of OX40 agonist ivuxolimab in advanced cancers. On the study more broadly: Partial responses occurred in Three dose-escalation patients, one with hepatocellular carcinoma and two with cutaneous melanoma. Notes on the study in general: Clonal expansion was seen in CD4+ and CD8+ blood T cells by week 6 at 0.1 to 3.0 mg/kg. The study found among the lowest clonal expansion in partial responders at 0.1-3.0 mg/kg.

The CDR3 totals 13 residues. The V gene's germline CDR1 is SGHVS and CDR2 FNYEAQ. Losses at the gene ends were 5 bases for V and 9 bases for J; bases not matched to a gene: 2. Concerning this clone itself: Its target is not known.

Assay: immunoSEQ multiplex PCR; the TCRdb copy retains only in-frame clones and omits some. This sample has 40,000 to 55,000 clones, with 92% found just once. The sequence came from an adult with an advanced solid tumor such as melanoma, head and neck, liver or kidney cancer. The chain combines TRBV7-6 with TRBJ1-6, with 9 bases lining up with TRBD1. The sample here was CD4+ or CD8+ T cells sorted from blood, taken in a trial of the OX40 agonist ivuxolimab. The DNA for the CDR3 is TGTGCCAGCAGCCCGGACAGGGGTTCACCCCTCCACTTT. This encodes CASSPDRGSPLHF.